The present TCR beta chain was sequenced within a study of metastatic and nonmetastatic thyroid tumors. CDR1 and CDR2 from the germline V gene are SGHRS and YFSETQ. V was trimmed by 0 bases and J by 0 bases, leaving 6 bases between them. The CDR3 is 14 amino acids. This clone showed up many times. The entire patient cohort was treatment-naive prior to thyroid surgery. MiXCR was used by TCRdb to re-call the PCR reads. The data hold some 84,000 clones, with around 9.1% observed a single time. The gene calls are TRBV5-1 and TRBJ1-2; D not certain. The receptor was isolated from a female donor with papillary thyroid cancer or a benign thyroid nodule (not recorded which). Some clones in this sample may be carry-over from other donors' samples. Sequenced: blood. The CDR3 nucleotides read TGCGCCAGCAGCTTGGGAACGGCTAACTATGGCTACACCTTC. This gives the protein CASSLGTANYGYTF.